Below, 23 T cell receptor beta chains from the same sample are listed, as sequenced in a study of blood T cell repertoires in COVID-19. Clones were sequenced by immunoSEQ multiplex PCR, and TCRdb holds only the in-frame ones, with some missing. In the table there are under 90,000 clones, 65% to 90% of which are singletons. Sequences were obtained from peripheral blood. The source of these receptors is a woman older than 75 with active or convalescent COVID-19.

The sample holds a few counts of this clone. The V and J genes are TRBV10-2 and TRBJ2-7; TRBD1 might be the D (7 bases). V was pared by 11 bases and J by 1 base, with 18 bases between. Germline values: CDR1 WSHSY, CDR2 SAAADI. CDR3 length: 14 amino acids. The CDR3 nucleotides are TGCGCCTCCAGGGGGGCAGGGGGTTCCTACGAGCAGTACTTC. Translated: CASRGAGGSYEQYF.

This chain joins TRBV6-2 or TRBV6-3 and TRBJ1-4; D remains ambiguous. Germline CDR1 reads MNHEY; CDR2 reads SVGEGT. This CDR3 is 14 amino acids long. Trimming took 6 bases from V and 7 from J, leaving 15 bases between them. In nucleotides, the CDR3 is TGTGCCAGCAGCAACCGGGTACCAGTTGAAAAACTGTTTTTT. Its protein is CASSNRVPVEKLFF.

The chain employs TRBV6-2 or TRBV6-3 and TRBJ2-1, with D possibly TRBD1 on 5 matching bases. This CDR3 has 11 amino acids. In germline, CDR1 is MNHEY, CDR2 SVGEGT. The ends were cut back, 4 bases at V and 11 bases at J, with 9 bases in the middle. CDR3: CASSSRQKQFF. CDR3 in DNA: TGTGCCAGCAGTTCCAGACAGAAGCAGTTCTTC.

The chain links TRBV14 to TRBJ2-3; tentatively, D is TRBD2 (6 bases). Germline loops: CDR1 SGHDN, CDR2 FVKESK. The CDR3 spans 16 residues. The V end lost 3 bases, the J end lost 10 bases, and 23 bases lay between the germline ends. The CDR3 DNA follows: TGTGCCAGCAGCCAGGACTACGGCGCCCTGGGCAAAGCGCAGTATTTT. Amino acid sequence: CASSQDYGALGKAQYF.

V gene TRBV5-1 combines with J gene TRBJ1-1, with a weak D call TRBD1 (6 bases). Trimming removed 4 bases from V and 0 bases from J, with 10 bases in between. This CDR3 is 14 amino acids long. From germline, CDR1 is SGHRS and CDR2 YFSETQ. In nucleotides, the CDR3 is TGCGCCAGCAGCGATCAGGGGATGAACACTGAAGCTTTCTTT. Translated: CASSDQGMNTEAFF.

The rearrangement joins TRBV2 to TRBJ1-2, with D perhaps matching TRBD1 (5 bases). Looked up from germline, CDR1 is SNHLY and CDR2 is FYNNEI. V gave up 8 bases and J gave up 7 bases, with 23 bases separating them. There are 15 residues in the CDR3. CDR3 DNA: TGTGCCAGCCTGGAGGGGCACCCCTCTGACTTTGGCTACACCTTC. Translating it yields CASLEGHPSDFGYTF.

The V gene is TRBV5-4, the J gene TRBJ2-2, with a possible D match to TRBD1 (6 bases). The CDR3 covers 14 residues. V gave up 4 bases and J gave up 4 bases, with 11 bases separating them. The germline V gene encodes CDR1 SGHNT and CDR2 YYREEE (reference sequence). This CDR3 is CASSLQGTTGELFF. In DNA, the CDR3 is TGTGCCAGCAGCCTACAGGGTACCACCGGGGAGCTGTTTTTT.

The DNA for the CDR3 is TGCGCCAGCAGTCCCGAGCTAGCGGGAGGACACGATACGCAGTATTTT. This sequence encodes CASSPELAGGHDTQYF. This chain links TRBV4-1 with TRBJ2-3; 11 nucleotides align to TRBD2. Looked up from germline, CDR1 is MGHRA and CDR2 is YSYEKL. V lost 6 bases, J lost 6 bases, and 11 bases stayed unmatched. The CDR3 is 16 residues long.

The genes are TRBV7-3 and TRBJ2-3; 8 bases match TRBD2. J was trimmed by 5 bases and V by 2 bases; bases with no gene match: 6. CDR1 and CDR2 (germline): SGHTA, FQGTGA. This CDR3 region has 15 residues. The DNA of the CDR3 is TGTGCCAGCAGCTTAGGGGCGGGAGGAGGAGATACGCAGTATTTT. The encoded protein is CASSLGAGGGDTQYF.

This chain connects TRBV10-3 to TRBJ1-3; D is undetermined. This CDR3 contains 13 residues. Germline CDR1 reads ENHRY; CDR2 reads SYGVKD. V lost 4 bases and J lost 7, with 11 bases in between. This CDR3 reads CAISATTGNTIYF. The DNA for the CDR3 is TGTGCCATCAGTGCCACGACCGGGAACACCATATATTTT.

This chain uses TRBV3-1 (or the pseudogene TRBV3-2) with TRBJ1-2, with a weak D call TRBD1 (6 bases). Trimming stripped 3 bases from V and 7 bases from J, with 12 bases between. The CDR3 loop spans 13 amino acids. CDR1 is LGHDT, CDR2 YNNKEL, per germline (reference sequence). The CDR3 sequence is CASSQLQGFGYTF. In nucleotides, the CDR3 is TGTGCCAGCAGCCAGTTACAGGGTTTTGGCTACACCTTC.

J is TRBJ1-1 and V is TRBV7-9; D ambiguous. The CDR3 has 13 amino acids. V lost 10 bases, J lost 1 base, and 13 bases lay in between. Germline assignment: CDR1 SEHNR and CDR2 FQNEAQ (reference sequence). The CDR3: CATTPEWNTEAFF. The CDR3 nucleotides are TGTGCCACAACCCCGGAGTGGAACACTGAAGCTTTCTTT.

This sequence joins TRBV7-2 and TRBJ2-5, with 8 bases matching TRBD2. Germline V CDR1 and CDR2: SGHTA, FQGNSA. The CDR3 has 14 amino acids. Germline trimming cut 6 bases from V and 2 bases from J; bases unmatched to any gene: 5. The CDR3, as DNA: TGTGCCAGCAGTCGCCCGGGGGGGCAAGAGACCCAGTACTTC. Amino acids: CASSRPGGQETQYF. Full variable domain (missing parts from reference TRBV7-2 and TRBJ2-5): GAGVSQSPSNKVTEKGKDVELRCDPISGHTALYWYRQSLGQGLEFLIYFQGNSAPDKSGLPSDRFSAERTGGSVSTLTIQRTQQEDSAVYLCASSRPGGQETQYFGPGTRLLVL.

This chain uses TRBV27 with TRBJ2-7; 13 bases agree with TRBD2. Germline CDR1 MNHEY, CDR2 SMNVEV (reference sequence). CDR3 length equals 18 residues. V shed 6 bases, J shed 7 bases, and the junction held 18 bases outside the gene matches. CDR3 protein: CASSLTSGGILESREQYF. The CDR3 nucleotides are TGTGCCAGCAGCCTGACTAGCGGGGGGATCTTAGAATCTCGGGAGCAGTACTTC.

Here the CDR3 reads CATSERTSGATDTQYF. In DNA form, the CDR3 reads TGTGCCACCAGTGAGCGGACTAGCGGGGCCACAGATACGCAGTATTTT. V is TRBV24-1 and J is TRBJ2-3, with 12 bases lining up with TRBD2. Germline values: CDR1 KGHDR, CDR2 SFDVKD. Unmatched junction bases numbered 3, after V lost 4 bases and J lost 2 bases. This CDR3 is 16 amino acids long.

The gene calls are TRBV6-6 and TRBJ1-5, with 9 bases fitting TRBD1. There are 15 residues in the CDR3. With 6 bases clipped from V and 4 bases from J, the junction kept 7 bases outside the gene matches. Germline CDR1 reads MNHNY; CDR2 reads SVGAGI (reference sequence). DNA of the CDR3: TGTGCCAGCAGGCGCCCGGGACAGGGAAATCAGCCCCAGCATTTT. This translates into CASRRPGQGNQPQHF.

The rearrangement uses TRBV5-6 and TRBJ2-3; a possible D gene is TRBD2 (6 bases). Germline lookup yields CDR1 SGHDT and CDR2 YYEEEE. This CDR3 region has 13 residues. Trimming took 4 bases from V and 3 from J, leaving 9 bases between them. The CDR3 sequence: CASSRLVTDTQYF. The CDR3 DNA reads TGTGCCAGCAGCAGACTAGTAACAGATACGCAGTATTTT.

The V and J genes are TRBV6-5 and TRBJ2-7, with 11 nucleotides matching TRBD1. Germline CDR1 MNHEY, CDR2 SVGAGI. This CDR3 is built from 15 residues. The trim removed 0 bases at V and 3 bases at J, leaving 1 base unmatched. CDR3 nucleotide sequence: TGTGCCAGCAGTTACTCCGGGACAGGGGGCTACGAGCAGTACTTC. Encoded protein: CASSYSGTGGYEQYF.

The V and J genes are TRBV5-1 and TRBJ2-7; D is possibly TRBD2 (6 bases). Germline V lookup: CDR1 SGHRS, CDR2 YFSETQ. The ends were cut back, 4 bases at V and 5 bases at J, with 16 bases in the middle. This CDR3 spans 14 amino acids. Here the CDR3 reads CASSPGLTKDEQYF. CDR3 coding DNA: TGCGCCAGCAGCCCTGGACTAACCAAGGACGAGCAGTACTTC.

Concerning this clone itself: The sample carries other DNA sequences with the same CDR3. This sequence joins TRBV19 and TRBJ1-5; 8 bases line up with TRBD1. CDR1 is LNHDA and CDR2 is SQIVND in the germline V gene (reference sequence). V gave up 1 base and J gave up 4 bases; unmatched junction bases: 3. This CDR3 is 15 amino acids long. The CDR3 DNA reads as TGTGCCAGTAGTATAGGACAGGGGCTGAATCAGCCCCAGCATTTT. Protein: CASSIGQGLNQPQHF.

The rearrangement uses TRBV5-1 and TRBJ2-5; 9 bases match TRBD2. The CDR3 runs to 16 residues. Germline V lookup: CDR1 SGHRS, CDR2 YFSETQ. The V and J ends lost 5 bases and 5 bases, in that order; junction bases with no gene match: 13. As DNA, the CDR3 is TGCGCCAGCAGAGTCGGCGGGGGGGCCTTTCGGGAGACCCAGTACTTC. Residues: CASRVGGGAFRETQYF.

The rearrangement links TRBV11-2 to TRBJ2-3; weak D call: TRBD2 (6 bases). The CDR3 consists of 15 residues. The ends were cut back, 5 bases at V and 3 bases at J, with 15 bases in the middle. Germline lookup yields CDR1 SGHAT and CDR2 FQNNGV. The DNA of the CDR3 is TGTGCCAGCAGCCCCGTTGGCGGGGCGACAGATACGCAGTATTTT. Amino acids: CASSPVGGATDTQYF.

The CDR3 sequence: CASSLDRGRETQYF. In nucleotides, the CDR3 is TGCGCCAGCAGCTTGGACAGGGGGCGAGAGACCCAGTACTTC. This chain joins TRBV5-1 and TRBJ2-5; TRBD1 aligns across 9 bases. This CDR3 contains 14 residues. With V trimmed by 0 bases and J by 4 bases, 1 base remained unmatched. CDR1 and CDR2 (germline): SGHRS, YFSETQ.